These 25 T cell receptor beta chains came from one sample sequenced in a study of shared clonotypes between healthy human individuals. This table comes from immunoSEQ multiplex PCR, and its TCRdb copy is limited to in-frame clones, with some not included. The profile covers hundreds of thousands of clones, with about 95% appearing a single time and over 0.1% taken by the ten largest. CD8 cells classed as naive were CD45RO-negative and positively selected for CCR7, excluding terminally differentiated effector memory CD45RA+ cells. The sample was naive CD8+ T cells sorted from blood. All receptors come from a woman in her twenties or thirties in good health.

The V and J genes are TRBV28 and TRBJ2-7; TRBD1 agrees at 8 bases. Germline V gene sequence: CDR1 MDHEN, CDR2 SYDVKM. CDR3 length: 16 amino acids. With V trimmed by 7 bases and J by 3 bases, 14 bases remained unmatched. The CDR3: CASTGQPGQAFYEQYF. The CDR3 DNA sequence: TGTGCCAGCACTGGACAACCGGGACAGGCCTTCTACGAGCAGTACTTC. The full variable domain, in which reference TRBV28 and TRBJ2-7 provide the parts outside the CDR3, is DVKVTQSSRYLVKRTGEKVFLECVQDMDHENMFWYRQDPGLGLRLIYFSYDVKMKEKGDIPEGYSVSREKKERFSLILESASTNQTSMYLCASTGQPGQAFYEQYFGPGTRLTVT.

The gene calls are TRBV19 and TRBJ1-2, with D possibly matching TRBD1 (5 bases). This CDR3 is built from 14 residues. Germline V gene lookup returns CDR1 LNHDA and CDR2 SQIVND (reference sequence). V lost 7 bases and J 5 bases, leaving 17 bases between the germline ends. The CDR3 DNA is TGTGCCAGTACCGAGGGGCAGCTATCTTATGGCTACACCTTC. It encodes CASTEGQLSYGYTF.

This sequence joins TRBV19 and TRBJ1-1; the D is unclear. Between the trimmed V and J ends, which lost 4 bases and 5 bases, there was a span of 8 bases. There are 12 residues in the CDR3. Germline assignment: CDR1 LNHDA and CDR2 SQIVND (reference sequence). CDR3: CASSKGGTEAFF. The CDR3 DNA reads TGTGCCAGTAGTAAAGGAGGGACTGAAGCTTTCTTT.

This clone was found once. This chain connects TRBV6-4 to TRBJ1-3, with 11 bases aligning to TRBD1. Germline trimming cut 2 bases from V and 3 bases from J; bases unmatched to any gene: 9. The CDR3 runs 18 residues. Germline V lookup: CDR1 MRHNA, CDR2 SNTAGT. As DNA, the CDR3 is TGTGCCAGCAGTGACGATAAGGACAGGGGGCTGAGTGGAAACACCATATATTTT. This translates into CASSDDKDRGLSGNTIYF.

The V gene is TRBV7-8, the J gene TRBJ2-1; D gene uncertain. The CDR3 runs to 13 residues. Trimming removed 5 bases at V and 4 bases at J, with 9 bases between. Germline CDR1 and CDR2: SGHVS and FQNEAQ. CDR3 sequence reads: CASSTSQYNEQFF. CDR3 sequence (DNA): TGTGCCAGCAGCACCTCTCAGTACAATGAGCAGTTCTTC.

The chain couples TRBV4-1 to TRBJ2-1, with D possibly matching TRBD1 (6 bases). There are 17 residues in the CDR3. V was clipped by 3 bases and J by 7 bases, with 22 bases between them. CDR1 and CDR2 from the germline V gene are MGHRA and YSYEKL. The CDR3 protein is CASSHQKGENWFNEQFF. The CDR3 nucleotides read TGCGCCAGCAGCCACCAAAAGGGGGAGAATTGGTTTAATGAGCAGTTCTTC.

The V gene is TRBV28, the J gene TRBJ2-4; D gene uncertain. This CDR3 has 17 amino acids. The V end lost 2 bases, the J end lost 0 bases, and 14 bases lay between the germline ends. Per the germline V gene, CDR1 is MDHEN and CDR2 is SYDVKM. The CDR3 protein is CASSLVSTHLAKNIQYF. The CDR3 bases are TGTGCCAGCAGTTTAGTCAGCACTCATCTAGCCAAAAACATTCAGTACTTC.

This chain uses TRBV29-1 with TRBJ2-1; 9 bases are a match to TRBD2. The V gene end was trimmed by 6 bases and the J gene end by 9 bases; junction bases not matched to a gene: 12. This CDR3 contains 14 residues. Looked up from germline, CDR1 is SQVTM and CDR2 is ANQGSEA. The CDR3 loop reads CSVRGGGRDGEQFF. The CDR3, as DNA: TGCAGCGTCCGAGGGGGCGGGAGGGACGGTGAGCAGTTCTTC.

V and J are TRBV27 and TRBJ2-2; TRBD2 matches 7 bases. This CDR3 is 15 amino acids long. The germline V gene encodes CDR1 MNHEY and CDR2 SMNVEV (reference sequence). V lost 4 bases, J lost 5 bases, and 7 bases stayed unmatched. The CDR3 sequence: CASSSGGVGTGELFF. The CDR3 coding sequence is TGTGCCAGCAGTTCGGGGGGAGTAGGAACCGGGGAGCTGTTTTTT.

The rearrangement joins TRBV28 to TRBJ2-7; tentatively, D is TRBD2 (5 bases). The CDR3 sequence is 14 residues long. Germline CDR1 is MDHEN and CDR2 is SYDVKM. The V end was cut by 6 bases, the J end by 0 bases, with 12 bases between. CDR3: CASRPDTSSYEQYF. Written as DNA, the CDR3 is TGTGCCAGCAGACCCGACACTAGCTCCTACGAGCAGTACTTC.

The CDR3 DNA sequence: TGTGCCAGCAGCTTTTTTGCCGGGGAATCCATGAACACTGAAGCTTTCTTT. Translation: CASSFFAGESMNTEAFF. The V and J genes are TRBV11-1 and TRBJ1-1; D unresolved. Germline V CDR1 and CDR2: SGHAT, FQDESV (reference sequence). The CDR3 has 17 amino acids. V dropped 3 bases and J dropped 0 bases, with 17 bases sitting between them.

The V gene is TRBV28, the J gene TRBJ1-5, with 9 bases lining up with TRBD1. Germline CDR1 is MDHEN and CDR2 is SYDVKM. CDR3 length equals 17 residues. V gave up 1 base and J gave up 2 bases; unmatched junction bases: 6. CDR3 sequence: CASSLSSQGAGNQPQHF. The DNA of the CDR3 is TGTGCCAGCAGTTTATCCTCACAGGGGGCAGGCAATCAGCCCCAGCATTTT.

This clone was counted a single time. V gene TRBV27 combines with J gene TRBJ2-1; D uncertain. The V and J ends lost 4 bases and 6 bases respectively, with 7 bases between them. This CDR3 is 12 amino acids long. Germline V gives CDR1 MNHEY, CDR2 SMNVEV (reference sequence). The CDR3 nucleotides read TGTGCCAGCAGTTCCCTGGGCAATGAGCAGTTCTTC. Translating gives CASSSLGNEQFF.

The sample holds one count of this clone. The rearrangement links TRBV7-2 to TRBJ1-2; no clear D. Germline CDR1 is SGHTA and CDR2 is FQGNSA. CDR3 length equals 11 residues. V was pared by 2 bases and J by 7 bases, with 5 bases between. In DNA form, the CDR3 reads TGTGCCAGCAGCTTACTTTCTGGCTACACCTTC. Translation gives CASSLLSGYTF.

The J gene is TRBJ1-3, the V gene TRBV9, with no clear D. From germline, CDR1 is SGDLS and CDR2 YYNGEE. V was trimmed by 5 bases and J by 3 bases, leaving 6 bases between them. The CDR3 runs 12 residues. The CDR3 protein is CASSRGGNTIYF. DNA of the CDR3: TGTGCCAGCAGTAGAGGTGGAAACACCATATATTTT.

The chain couples TRBV2 to TRBJ2-7; D is ambiguous. Trimming shortened V by 5 bases and J by 0 bases, and 5 bases separated the two germline ends. Per germline, CDR1 SNHLY and CDR2 FYNNEI. This CDR3 has 12 residues. The CDR3 loop is CASSPPSYEQYF. The CDR3 DNA is TGTGCCAGCAGTCCACCCTCCTACGAGCAGTACTTC.

V is TRBV28 and J is TRBJ2-5; 12 nucleotides align to TRBD2. The last part of the DNA fits TRBJ2-7 better; the J call may be wrong. The CDR3 runs 16 residues. CDR1 is MDHEN, CDR2 SYDVKM, per germline. CDR3 sequence: CASSHPLRLAGVEQYF. The CDR3, as DNA: TGTGCCAGCAGCCATCCCCTCCGACTAGCGGGAGTCGAGCAGTACTTC.

The V call is TRBV28, the J call TRBJ2-7; either TRBD1 or TRBD2 may supply D (5 bases each). The CDR3 has 12 residues. Germline lookup yields CDR1 MDHEN and CDR2 SYDVKM. V lost 5 bases to trimming and J lost 5 bases, with 10 bases between them. The CDR3, as DNA: TGTGCCAGCAGTGGCCCGGGGCACGAGCAGTACTTC. Amino acids: CASSGPGHEQYF.

The chain joins TRBV30 to TRBJ1-3; D not resolved. Germline loops: CDR1 GTSNPN, CDR2 SVGIG (reference sequence). CDR3 length: 12 residues. V lost 2 bases to trimming and J lost 4 bases, with 6 bases between them. The CDR3 coding sequence is TGTGCCTGGAGTCCACAGGGAAACACCATATATTTT. This translates into CAWSPQGNTIYF.

The rearrangement uses TRBV18 and TRBJ1-1; 11 positions agree with TRBD1. Germline CDR1 KGHSH, CDR2 LQKENI. With 3 bases clipped from V and 4 bases from J, the junction kept 1 base outside the gene matches. This CDR3 contains 14 residues. The DNA for the CDR3 is TGTGCCAGCTCACCGGGACAGGGGGTCACTGAAGCTTTCTTT. Residues: CASSPGQGVTEAFF.

The sample holds one count of this clone. This specimen includes other DNA sequences encoding the same CDR3. The V gene is TRBV9, the J gene TRBJ2-7; D not resolved. The CDR3 sequence is 14 residues long. Germline V gives CDR1 SGDLS, CDR2 YYNGEE. V was clipped by 2 bases and J by 0 bases, with 9 bases between them. As DNA, the CDR3 is TGTGCCAGCAGCGTTGGGGTTAGCTCCTACGAGCAGTACTTC. This encodes CASSVGVSSYEQYF.

The CDR3 region has the DNA TGTGCCAGCAGTGAAGCGGGACAGCCCTACGAGCAGTACTTC. This sequence encodes CASSEAGQPYEQYF. The chain couples TRBV2 to TRBJ2-7; 7 nucleotides match TRBD1. Trimming cost V 0 bases and J 2 bases; bases outside gene matches: 1. This CDR3 is 14 amino acids long. CDR1 SNHLY and CDR2 FYNNEI come from the germline V gene.

This clone was found once. The chain uses TRBV7-9 and TRBJ2-7, with D uncertain. Germline CDR1 is SEHNR and CDR2 is FQNEAQ (reference sequence). The length of the CDR3 is 13 residues. Between the trimmed V and J ends, which lost 2 bases and 0 bases, there was a span of 5 bases. The CDR3 loop is CASSLTNSYEQYF. CDR3 DNA sequence: TGTGCCAGCAGCTTAACAAACTCCTACGAGCAGTACTTC.

J is TRBJ1-2 and V is TRBV28; D not resolved. Trimming removed 7 bases from V and 7 bases from J, with 16 bases in between. The germline CDR1 and CDR2 sequences are MDHEN and SYDVKM. CDR3 length: 13 residues. The CDR3 sequence: CASTLATLTGYTF. In DNA form, the CDR3 reads TGTGCCAGCACCCTAGCGACCCTAACTGGCTACACCTTC.

The V call is TRBV28, the J call TRBJ2-5, with TRBD1 matching 7 bases. The CDR3 contains 14 residues. Trimming removed 3 bases from V and 2 bases from J; junction bases left unmatched: 3. Germline V gene sequence: CDR1 MDHEN, CDR2 SYDVKM. The DNA of the CDR3 is TGTGCCAGCAGTTTGGGGACAGCACAAGAGACCCAGTACTTC. It translates to CASSLGTAQETQYF.